This TCR beta chain was sequenced for a study of blood T cell repertoires in COVID-19. The CDR3 has 16 amino acids. From germline, CDR1 is MNHEY and CDR2 SMNVEV (reference sequence). Trimming removed 4 bases from V and 7 bases from J; junction bases left unmatched: 12. Repertoires were generated with immunoSEQ multiplex PCR, while TCRdb's copy carries only in-frame clones and drops some. The sample includes over 150,000 clones, 60% to 85% of them seen just once. Sequenced input: peripheral blood. The chain combines TRBV27 with TRBJ2-3; 9 nucleotides align to TRBD2. This clonotype originated in a man between 60 and 70 years old with acute or convalescent COVID-19. The CDR3 spells CASSYAGGGAAYTQYF. DNA for the CDR3: TGTGCCAGCAGTTACGCCGGCGGGGGGGCCGCTTATACGCAGTATTTT.